The 27 T cell receptor beta chains given below trace back to one sample, sequenced in a study of control samples from healthy donors and cancer patients. The data were produced by immunoSEQ multiplex PCR, yet TCRdb's version contains in-frame clones alone and is incomplete. The data show some 14,000 clones, with about 75% seen just once and about 8% held by the top ten. Material: formalin-fixed, paraffin-embedded tissue. These receptors were taken from a male donor with melanoma.

This clone was seen just once. The chain combines TRBV11-2 with TRBJ2-1, with D possibly being TRBD2 (6 bases). The CDR3 extends over 14 amino acids. Germline V lookup: CDR1 SGHAT, CDR2 FQNNGV. V was pared by 5 bases and J by 6 bases, with 14 bases between. CDR3 protein: CASSGGRTLNEQFF. The CDR3 region has the DNA TGTGCCAGCAGCGGAGGGCGTACTCTCAATGAGCAGTTCTTC. Based on the CDR3 plus reference TRBV11-2 and TRBJ2-1, the full variable domain is EAGVAQSPRYKIIEKRQSVAFWCNPISGHATLYWYQQILGQGPKLLIQFQNNGVVDDSQLPKDRFSAERLKGVDSTLKIQPAKLEDSAVYLCASSGGRTLNEQFFGPGTRLTVL.

This clone was counted once. V is TRBV3-1 (or the pseudogene TRBV3-2) and J is TRBJ1-4; maybe TRBD1 (6 bases). Trimming cost V 3 bases and J 4 bases, with 18 bases left between them. Germline V gives CDR1 LGHDT, CDR2 YNNKEL (reference sequence). The CDR3 has 17 amino acids. This chain's CDR3 is CASSQVFGGRGNEKLFF. In nucleotides, the CDR3 is TGTGCCAGCAGCCAGGTGTTCGGGGGGCGAGGTAATGAAAAACTGTTTTTT.

The V gene is TRBV4-3, the J gene TRBJ1-2, with D perhaps TRBD1 (5 bases). The germline V gene has CDR1 LGHNA and CDR2 YSLEER. The CDR3 totals 13 residues. V shed 4 bases and J shed 3 bases, with 9 bases lying between them. This CDR3 reads CASSRGSDYGYTF. CDR3 coding DNA: TGCGCCAGCAGCCGGGGGTCCGACTATGGCTACACCTTC.

Concerning this clone itself: One end of the junction fails to match germline, which may point to a read error. The chain joins TRBV2 to TRBJ1-2, with TRBD1 matching over 10 bases. The germline V gene encodes CDR1 SNHLY and CDR2 FYNNEI. CDR3 length: 14 residues. CDR3: CASSAGTGAFLPNF. The CDR3 DNA sequence: TGTGCCAGCAGCGCGGGGACAGGGGCTTTTCTCCCGAACTTC.

The chain links TRBV2 to TRBJ1-2; D gene unclear. With 1 base removed from V and 2 bases from J, the gap between germline ends came to 8 bases. This CDR3 is built from 14 residues. CDR1 is SNHLY, CDR2 FYNNEI, per germline. This CDR3 reads CASSEGGVNYGYTF. CDR3 coding DNA: TGTGCCAGCAGTGAAGGAGGCGTCAACTATGGCTACACCTTC. The full variable domain, completed using reference TRBV2 and TRBJ1-2, is EPEVTQTPSHQVTQMGQEVILRCVPISNHLYFYWYRQILGQKVEFLVSFYNNEISEKSEIFDDQFSVERPDGSNFTLKIRSTKLEDSAMYFCASSEGGVNYGYTFGSGTRLTVV.

The V gene is TRBV6-6, the J gene TRBJ1-3; D gene ambiguous. V was clipped by 3 bases and J by 4 bases, with 4 bases between them. Germline V gives CDR1 MNHNY, CDR2 SVGAGI (reference sequence). The CDR3 is 12 amino acids. The CDR3 bases are TGTGCCAGCAGTTATTCCGGAAACACCATATATTTT. Its translation is CASSYSGNTIYF.

The chain combines TRBV7-6 with TRBJ2-1, with 10 nucleotides matching TRBD1. This CDR3 has 15 residues. V gave up 1 base and J gave up 7 bases; unmatched junction bases: 4. Per the germline V gene, CDR1 is SGHVS and CDR2 is FNYEAQ. The DNA of the CDR3 is TGTGCCAGCAGCTTAGGGACAGGGGGTGATAATGAGCAGTTCTTC. Translated: CASSLGTGGDNEQFF.

The chain links TRBV7-9 to TRBJ1-1; D may be TRBD1 (5 bases). The germline V gene has CDR1 SEHNR and CDR2 FQNEAQ (reference sequence). V lost 5 bases, J lost 1 base, and 11 bases lay in between. The CDR3 totals 14 residues. The CDR3, as DNA: TGTGCCAGCAGCGGCAGGGAGAAGAACACTGAAGCTTTCTTT. It encodes CASSGREKNTEAFF.

This chain uses TRBV27 with TRBJ2-1; D possibly corresponds to TRBD1 (6 bases). CDR1 and CDR2 (germline): MNHEY, SMNVEV (reference sequence). This CDR3 has 13 residues. The V gene lost 6 bases and the J gene lost 10 bases, with 16 bases spanning the gap. The CDR3 DNA sequence: TGTGCCAGCAGCTTCCGGACAGTTACAGAGCAGTTCTTC. Translating gives CASSFRTVTEQFF.

V is TRBV7-2 and J is TRBJ2-7, with D perhaps matching TRBD1 (5 bases). The V gene lost 1 base and the J gene lost 4 bases, with 11 bases spanning the gap. Germline CDR1 is SGHTA and CDR2 is FQGNSA. This CDR3 region has 14 residues. CDR3: CASSLDQGRYEQYF. The CDR3 DNA reads as TGTGCCAGCAGCTTAGATCAGGGTCGGTACGAGCAGTACTTC.

The chain has TRBV12-5 and TRBJ2-7; 9 nucleotides line up with TRBD1. The CDR3 has 15 residues. Germline CDR1 is LGHNT and CDR2 is FRNRAP. After removal of 4 bases from V and 5 bases from J, the junction contained 9 bases not matched to a gene. As DNA, the CDR3 is TGTGCTAGTGGTTCGAATCCGGGACAGGGAAACGAGCAGTACTTC. It translates to CASGSNPGQGNEQYF.

As regards this clone: Other DNA sequences of this sample code for an identical CDR3. The V gene is TRBV2, the J gene TRBJ1-6, with D unresolved. V was trimmed by 4 bases and J by 10 bases, leaving 11 bases between them. Germline lookup yields CDR1 SNHLY and CDR2 FYNNEI. This CDR3 region has 13 residues. The CDR3 DNA sequence: TGTGCCAGCAGTGTAGGGCTAGGGTCACCCCTCCACTTT. Residues: CASSVGLGSPLHF.

J is TRBJ1-2 and V is TRBV4-2; a possible D gene is TRBD1 (6 bases). In germline, CDR1 is LGHNA, CDR2 YNFKEQ. The V gene lost 0 bases and the J gene lost 3 bases, with 14 bases spanning the gap. The CDR3 sequence is 16 residues long. This CDR3 reads CASSQDYWGADYGYTF. CDR3 DNA: TGTGCCAGCAGCCAAGATTATTGGGGGGCGGACTATGGCTACACCTTC.

V and J are TRBV9 and TRBJ2-7; the match to TRBD1 covers 12 bases. V shed 5 bases, J shed 5 bases, and the junction held 8 bases outside the gene matches. The CDR3 is 15 amino acids. Germline lookup yields CDR1 SGDLS and CDR2 YYNGEE. This chain's CDR3 is CASSTTGQGANEQYF. For the CDR3, the DNA is TGTGCCAGCAGTACAACGGGACAGGGGGCCAACGAGCAGTACTTC. Based on the CDR3 plus reference TRBV9 and TRBJ2-7, the full variable domain is DSGVTQTPKHLITATGQRVTLRCSPRSGDLSVYWYQQSLDQGLQFLIQYYNGEERAKGNILERFSAQQFPDLHSELNLSSLELGDSALYFCASSTTGQGANEQYFGPGTRLTVT.

The CDR3 here is CASSVGPGLSYEQYF. CDR3 nucleotides: TGTGCCAGCAGTGTTGGCCCGGGGCTTTCCTACGAGCAGTACTTC. The chain couples TRBV2 to TRBJ2-7, with D perhaps assigned TRBD1 or TRBD2 (5 bases each). The V end was cut by 4 bases, the J end by 1 base, with 14 bases between. CDR3 size: 15 residues. The germline CDR1 and CDR2 sequences are SNHLY and FYNNEI.

This chain's CDR3 is CASNHRGLHQPQHF. DNA of the CDR3: TGTGCCAGTAATCATCGGGGGCTGCATCAGCCCCAGCATTTT. The V gene is TRBV19, the J gene TRBJ1-5; D is perhaps TRBD1 (6 bases). Between the trimmed V and J ends, which lost 7 bases and 5 bases, there was a span of 15 bases. The CDR3 has 14 amino acids. Germline CDR1 LNHDA, CDR2 SQIVND (reference sequence).

V gene TRBV19 combines with J gene TRBJ1-5; a possible D gene is TRBD1 (5 bases). V was clipped by 5 bases and J by 4 bases, with 9 bases between them. Germline values: CDR1 LNHDA, CDR2 SQIVND (reference sequence). CDR3 size: 13 residues. The chain's CDR3 is CASSGAANQPQHF. The DNA for the CDR3 is TGTGCCAGTAGTGGGGCGGCGAATCAGCCCCAGCATTTT.

This clone was observed a few times. V is TRBV6-2 or TRBV6-3 and J is TRBJ2-5; D not resolved. This CDR3 has 14 amino acids. CDR1 is MNHEY, CDR2 SVGEGT, per germline. The V end lost 0 bases, the J end lost 5 bases, and 10 bases lay between the germline ends. The CDR3 bases are TGTGCCAGCAGTTACTCTGGGAATCCGGAGACCCAGTACTTC. The encoded protein is CASSYSGNPETQYF.

Written as DNA, the CDR3 is TGTGCCAGCAGCCAAGCGAGGGACCCACTACAGGGCCAAGAGACCCAGTACTTC. Residues: CASSQARDPLQGQETQYF. J is TRBJ2-5 and V is TRBV4-2, with TRBD1 as a possible D gene (6 bases). Trimming left V 1 base short and J 1 base short, with 19 bases between. The CDR3 consists of 18 residues. Germline V gene sequence: CDR1 LGHNA, CDR2 YNFKEQ.

The J gene is TRBJ2-4, the V gene TRBV4-1; 8 bases align to TRBD2. The CDR3 is 17 amino acids. The germline CDR1 and CDR2 sequences are MGHRA and YSYEKL. J gave up 0 bases and V 4 bases, and 8 bases lay outside the gene matches. The CDR3 spells CASSPNAGGLAKNIQYF. The CDR3 DNA reads as TGCGCCAGCAGCCCGAATGCGGGGGGTCTAGCCAAAAACATTCAGTACTTC.

The chain carries TRBV5-1 and TRBJ2-5; 14 positions agree with TRBD2. Germline V gives CDR1 SGHRS, CDR2 YFSETQ. CDR3 length equals 17 residues. The V segment lost 3 bases and the J segment 1 base; nucleotides outside the gene matches: 5. The CDR3 nucleotides are TGCGCCAGCAGCTACACGGGACTAGCGGGGGTCCAAGAGACCCAGTACTTC. Translated: CASSYTGLAGVQETQYF.

The chain uses TRBV9 and TRBJ2-4; D might be TRBD2 (6 bases). Per germline, CDR1 SGDLS and CDR2 YYNGEE. CDR3 length equals 17 residues. V lost 3 bases and J lost 7, with 23 bases in between. CDR3 DNA sequence: TGTGCCAGCAGCGAGGGGACTGCGACCCGGCGACAGAACATTCAGTACTTC. This gives the protein CASSEGTATRRQNIQYF.

CDR3 protein: CAVLGGPNTDTQYF. CDR3 sequence (DNA): TGTGCCGTCCTGGGGGGCCCGAACACAGATACGCAGTATTTT. The V call is TRBV11-2, the J call TRBJ2-3; the D call may be TRBD1 or TRBD2 (6 bases each). Per the germline V gene, CDR1 is SGHAT and CDR2 is FQNNGV. The CDR3 is made up of 14 amino acids. V lost 11 bases and J lost 2, with 17 bases in between.

The chain links TRBV19 to TRBJ2-5; tentatively, D is TRBD2 (6 bases). CDR3 length: 12 amino acids. The V end lost 9 bases, the J end lost 9 bases, and 17 bases lay between the germline ends. From germline, CDR1 is LNHDA and CDR2 SQIVND (reference sequence). The CDR3: CASGGGERPQYF. The DNA of the CDR3 is TGTGCCAGCGGTGGAGGGGAGAGACCCCAGTACTTC.

The J gene is TRBJ2-1, the V gene TRBV29-1; D perhaps matches TRBD2 (6 bases). The CDR3 covers 14 residues. Germline V gene data show CDR1 as SQVTM and CDR2 as ANQGSEA. V dropped 8 bases and J dropped 2 bases, with 16 bases sitting between them. The CDR3 bases are TGCAGCTACCGGGGCGGGGTGCCCTACAATGAGCAGTTCTTC. The encoded protein is CSYRGGVPYNEQFF.

V gene TRBV6-2 or TRBV6-3 combines with J gene TRBJ1-5; the D gene is possibly TRBD1 (6 bases). The V end lost 4 bases, the J end lost 1 base, and 14 bases lay between the germline ends. This CDR3 spans 16 amino acids. Germline V CDR1 and CDR2: MNHEY, SVGEGT. CDR3 protein: CASSSRQVQSNQPQHF. CDR3 nucleotides: TGTGCCAGCAGTTCGAGACAGGTTCAGAGCAATCAGCCCCAGCATTTT.

The chain uses TRBV5-4 and TRBJ2-5, with TRBD1 matching 7 bases. Germline trimming cut 0 bases from V and 4 bases from J; bases unmatched to any gene: 9. The CDR3 runs to 16 residues. Germline values: CDR1 SGHNT, CDR2 YYREEE (reference sequence). In DNA, the CDR3 is TGTGCCAGCAGCTTGGCCGGGACAGTCGGTAGAGAGACCCAGTACTTC. Amino acids: CASSLAGTVGRETQYF.